Listed here are 9 T cell receptor beta chains from one sample, sequenced in a study of cytomegalovirus exposure and HLA in healthy donors. Method: immunoSEQ multiplex PCR; TCRdb's copy keeps in-frame clones and lacks some. Found here are about 200,000 clones, roughly 83% of them singletons; the top ten hold roughly 5.7%. The sample was PBMCs. These receptors were collected from a woman aged 18 to 35 in good health and CMV-seronegative.

This chain links TRBV6-5 with TRBJ1-1, with D maybe TRBD1 (6 bases). The V gene's germline CDR1 is MNHEY and CDR2 SVGAGI. The CDR3 length is 12 residues. Trimming shortened V by 5 bases and J by 4 bases, and 8 bases separated the two germline ends. CDR3 in DNA: TGTGCCAGCAGTACAGGGAGCACTGAAGCTTTCTTT. This gives the protein CASSTGSTEAFF.

The chain recombines TRBV9 with TRBJ1-1, with D possibly TRBD1 on 6 matching bases. The germline V gene has CDR1 SGDLS and CDR2 YYNGEE. The V end was cut by 1 base, the J end by 4 bases, with 14 bases between. The CDR3 loop spans 15 amino acids. The CDR3 sequence is CASSVTGGGSTEAFF. The DNA for the CDR3 is TGTGCCAGCAGCGTAACCGGGGGCGGTAGCACTGAAGCTTTCTTT.

This sequence joins TRBV30 and TRBJ1-1; the D is unclear. V dropped 1 base and J dropped 0 bases, with 6 bases sitting between them. The germline CDR1 and CDR2 sequences are GTSNPN and SVGIG (reference sequence). The CDR3 has 13 amino acids. The CDR3 DNA follows: TGTGCCTGGAGTGAGAACTTGAACACTGAAGCTTTCTTT. Residues: CAWSENLNTEAFF.

A few counts support this clone. CDR3 in DNA: TGTGCCAGCAGTTCACAGAGCCCTAGCTCCTACGAGCAGTACTTC. Translating gives CASSSQSPSSYEQYF. The J gene is TRBJ2-7, the V gene TRBV27; D gene uncertain. V lost 4 bases and J 0 bases, leaving 13 bases between the germline ends. The germline V gene has CDR1 MNHEY and CDR2 SMNVEV (reference sequence). CDR3 size: 15 residues.

This clone was detected a few times. The chain employs TRBV4-1 and TRBJ2-3; tentatively, D is TRBD1 (5 bases). V was pared by 4 bases and J by 2 bases, with 13 bases between. The CDR3 sequence is 15 residues long. Germline V CDR1 and CDR2: MGHRA, YSYEKL. The CDR3 coding sequence is TGCGCCAGCAGCCGCTACACAGGTGACACAGATACGCAGTATTTT. Its translation is CASSRYTGDTDTQYF.

In regard to this clone: Different DNA sequences within this sample yield the same CDR3. The chain employs TRBV30 and TRBJ2-5; no firm D call. The ends were cut back, 2 bases at V and 4 bases at J, with 8 bases in the middle. Per the germline V gene, CDR1 is GTSNPN and CDR2 is SVGIG (reference sequence). This CDR3 has 12 residues. The CDR3 region is CAWSIGGETQYF. The CDR3 DNA follows: TGTGCCTGGAGTATAGGTGGAGAGACCCAGTACTTC.

A note on this clone: A much larger clone is a single base away; this may be a read error. The chain links TRBV6-6 to TRBJ1-1, with no clear D. The germline V gene has CDR1 MNHNY and CDR2 SVGAGI (reference sequence). V gave up 2 bases and J gave up 1 base, with 5 bases separating them. The CDR3 spans 13 residues. In DNA form, the CDR3 reads TGTGCCAGCAGTTACGAGGGGAACACTGAAGCTTTCTTT. Translation gives CASSYEGNTEAFF.

V gene TRBV7-8 combines with J gene TRBJ2-7; D not resolved. Trimming took off 0 bases at V and 6 bases at J, with 9 bases between the two ends. CDR1 SGHVS and CDR2 FQNEAQ come from the germline V gene. The CDR3 has 13 residues. The CDR3 reads CASSLAPPGEQYF. For the CDR3, the DNA is TGTGCCAGCAGCTTAGCCCCGCCGGGCGAGCAGTACTTC. Based on the CDR3 plus reference TRBV7-8 and TRBJ2-7, the full variable domain is GAGVSQSPRYKVAKRGQDVALRCDPISGHVSLFWYQQALGQGPEFLTYFQNEAQLDKSGLPSDRFFAERPEGSVSTLKIQRTQQEDSAVYLCASSLAPPGEQYFGPGTRLTVT.

The chain links TRBV5-1 to TRBJ2-7; TRBD1 matches at 7 bases. Germline V gene data show CDR1 as SGHRS and CDR2 as YFSETQ. The CDR3 extends over 13 amino acids. V shed 3 bases, J shed 7 bases, and the junction held 7 bases outside the gene matches. CDR3 DNA: TGCGCCAGCAGCTCCGACAGGGTGAGGGAGCAGTACTTC. Encoded protein: CASSSDRVREQYF.